This entry concerns a single T cell receptor beta chain. It has no known antigen specificity. One base away there is no much larger clone; base qualities are not given. The time point label of this sample denotes: baseline before oral tofacitinib. Peripheral blood and lesional scalp punch biopsies were obtained from patients with alopecia areata. PBMCs were isolated by density centrifugation and stained for CD3, CD4 and CD8, and CD4+ and CD8+ T cells were sorted on a FACSAria. The data were taken from a study of CD8+ T cells in alopecia areata listed by TCRdb under 2018. Regarding the complete study: The treated patients, all with moderate-to-severe alopecia areata, were enrolled in an open-label pilot trial of oral tofacitinib given at 5 to 10 mg twice daily. RNA was obtained with the PAXgene miRNA kit for fixed scalp, the miRNeasy kit for PBMCs, and the RNeasy kit for mouse skin. Patients on tofacitinib were biopsied at baseline and after 4 and 24 weeks of treatment, and several of the patients also had a later scalp biopsy. Clonality in the scalp was compared among normal scalp (n=4), patchy alopecia areata scalp (n=8), and alopecia totalis/universalis scalp (n=8). The study used high-throughput TCRbeta sequencing to examine T cell clonal expansion in alopecia areata, in both the C3H/HeJ mouse model and human patients. Patients stayed on tofacitinib for 6 to 18 months and then had 6 months of follow-up off drug so that delayed response and recurrence could be assessed. immunoSEQ multiplex PCR using 35 Vbeta forward primers and 13 Jbeta reverse primers was used to amplify TCRbeta CDR3 regions. In humans, TCRbeta sequencing was performed on scalp tissue and on sorted CD4+ and CD8+ peripheral blood T cells from healthy controls and from patients with patchy or totalis/universalis alopecia areata.

What the work shows at the level of the full study, not this receptor alone: TCR sequences shared between patients were less clear than in mice, possibly partly because of HLA diversity in the patient population. Unlike mouse skin, where gammadelta T cells dominate, normal human skin contains resident alphabeta T cells that get sequenced too, which complicates analysis of the scalp TCR repertoire. Lesional scalp, especially in alopecia totalis/universalis, showed higher clonality and more expanded CD8+ clones than normal scalp, suggesting antigenic drive.

From V the trimming removes 0 bases and from J it removes 10 bases, while the gene matches leave 13 bases of the junction unaccounted for. The CDR3 measures 18 amino acids from cysteine to phenylalanine. Of all the DNA, just the CDR3 is kept, 54 bases in frame from base 1. In the germline V gene, CDR1 corresponds to ENHRY and CDR2 to SYGVKD. The library was prepared using the immunoSEQ multiplex PCR assay. RNA was extracted from all samples and reverse transcribed into cDNA, which served as template for TCR sequencing. SuperScript III was used for first-strand cDNA synthesis, primed with a 2:1 mix of oligo-dT and random hexamers. Amplification bias was assessed with a synthetic immune receptor repertoire, and residual bias was removed computationally. Per the authors' processing: Raw reads were preprocessed to remove errors, and CDR3 was defined according to IMGT conventions as the region from the conserved cysteine to phenylalanine. Clonality was computed by normalizing Shannon entropy by log2 of the number of productive unique TCRs and subtracting the result from 1. Scalp TCRbeta sequences were cross-referenced with sorted blood CD4 and CD8 repertoires so that the CD4 or CD8 identity of scalp clones could be inferred. TCRdb holds this immuneACCESS table with in-frame rearrangements only. Some clones are missing; in checked studies, unresolved V genes explain under half, and the rest has no known cause. V, J and clone size are those of that table, while D and trimming were read from the DNA. This sample lists 160,000 or so clones; around 71% were detected once. 10% to 12% of the sample lies in the top ten.

Sequenced material: CD8+ T cells sorted from blood, taken at week 0. Rearrangement joined TRBV10-3 to TRBJ1-6; TRBD1 fits 9 bases in the junction. The receptor's source is a human donor with alopecia areata. The nucleotide sequence reads TGTGCCATCAGTGAGTCCGGGGCTGGGACAGGGTTTGAGTCACCCCTCCACTTT. Translated, it gives CAISESGAGTGFESPLHF.